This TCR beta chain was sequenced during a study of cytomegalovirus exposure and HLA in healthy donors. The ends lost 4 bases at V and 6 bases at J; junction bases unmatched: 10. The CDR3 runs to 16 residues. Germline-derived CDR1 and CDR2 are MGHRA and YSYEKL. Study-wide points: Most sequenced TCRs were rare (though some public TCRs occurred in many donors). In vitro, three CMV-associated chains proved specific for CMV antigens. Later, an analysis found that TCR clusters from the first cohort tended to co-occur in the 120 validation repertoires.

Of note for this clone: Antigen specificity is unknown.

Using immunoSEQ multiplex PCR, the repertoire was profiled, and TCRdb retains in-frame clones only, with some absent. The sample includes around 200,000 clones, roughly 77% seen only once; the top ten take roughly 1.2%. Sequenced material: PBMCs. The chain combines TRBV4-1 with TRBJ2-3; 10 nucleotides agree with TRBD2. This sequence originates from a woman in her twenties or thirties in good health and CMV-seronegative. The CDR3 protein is CASSLGAGGPWDTQYF. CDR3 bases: TGCGCCAGCAGCCTCGGAGCGGGAGGGCCTTGGGATACGCAGTATTTT.